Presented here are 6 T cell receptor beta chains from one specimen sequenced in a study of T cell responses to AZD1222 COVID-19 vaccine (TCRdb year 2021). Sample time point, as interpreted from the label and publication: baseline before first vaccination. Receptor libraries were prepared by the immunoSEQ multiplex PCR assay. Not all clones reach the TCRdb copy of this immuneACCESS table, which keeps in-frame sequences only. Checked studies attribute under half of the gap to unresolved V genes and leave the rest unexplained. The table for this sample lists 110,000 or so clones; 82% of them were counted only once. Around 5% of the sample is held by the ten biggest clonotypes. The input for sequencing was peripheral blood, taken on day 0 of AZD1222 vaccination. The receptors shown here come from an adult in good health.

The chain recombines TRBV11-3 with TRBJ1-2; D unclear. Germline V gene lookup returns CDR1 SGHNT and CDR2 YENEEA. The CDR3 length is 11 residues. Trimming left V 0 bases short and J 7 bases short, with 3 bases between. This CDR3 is CASSLEIGYTF. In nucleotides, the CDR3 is TGTGCCAGCAGCTTAGAAATTGGCTACACCTTC.

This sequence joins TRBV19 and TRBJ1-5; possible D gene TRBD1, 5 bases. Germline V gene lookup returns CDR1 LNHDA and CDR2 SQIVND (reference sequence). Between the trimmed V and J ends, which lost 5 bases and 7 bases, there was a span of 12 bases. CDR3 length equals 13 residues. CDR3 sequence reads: CASSWTTIQPQHF. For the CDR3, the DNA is TGTGCCAGTAGTTGGACAACAATACAGCCCCAGCATTTT.

Here the CDR3 reads CATSSPDRTVGGYTF. CDR3 bases: TGTGCCACCAGCAGCCCGGACAGGACAGTAGGAGGCTACACCTTC. The rearrangement joins TRBV15 to TRBJ1-2; 7 bases fit TRBD1. In germline, CDR1 is LNHNV, CDR2 YYDKDF (reference sequence). V gave up 3 bases and J gave up 8 bases; unmatched junction bases: 12. This CDR3 has 15 amino acids.

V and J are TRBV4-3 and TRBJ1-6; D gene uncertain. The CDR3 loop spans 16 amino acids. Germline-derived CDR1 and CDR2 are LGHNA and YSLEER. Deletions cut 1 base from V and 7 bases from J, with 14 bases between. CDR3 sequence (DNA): TGCGCCAGCAGCCAAGGCTCTGGCCACTTCAATTCACCCCTCCACTTT. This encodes CASSQGSGHFNSPLHF.

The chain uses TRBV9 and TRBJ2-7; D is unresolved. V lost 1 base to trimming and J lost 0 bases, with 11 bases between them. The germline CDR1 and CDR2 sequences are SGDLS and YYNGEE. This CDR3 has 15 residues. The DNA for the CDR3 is TGTGCCAGCAGCGTAACAGCTGCCCCCTCCTACGAGCAGTACTTC. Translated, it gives CASSVTAAPSYEQYF.

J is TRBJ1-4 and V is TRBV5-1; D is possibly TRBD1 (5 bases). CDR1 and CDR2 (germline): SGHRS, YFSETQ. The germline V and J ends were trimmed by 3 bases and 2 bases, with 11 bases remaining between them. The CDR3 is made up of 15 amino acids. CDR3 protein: CASSSPSGTNEKLFF. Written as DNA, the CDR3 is TGCGCCAGCAGCTCCCCGTCAGGGACTAATGAAAAACTGTTTTTT.